This T cell receptor beta chain is from a study of blood T cell repertoires in COVID-19 (TCRdb year 2020). As for the study more broadly: The collaborator samples originated in the United States, Italy and Spain and spanned the acute and convalescent phases of COVID-19. Samples came from the ongoing ImmuneRACE study (first 160 participants) plus 1,254 subjects from 6 global collaborators. The prospective study material was composed of cDNA or gDNA derived from T cells, B-cell-depleted T cells, or PBMCs. Where available, HLA class I and class II types were taken from metadata supplied by the sample provider and were not determined by assay-based typing. Nearly every sample came with metadata listing a de-identified subject ID, COVID-19 status, age in years and sex. Subjects who had been exposed to COVID-19, were actively infected with it, or had recovered from it provided the deeply sampled blood TCRbeta repertoires that made up the dataset. A freely available public database, intended as a resource for researchers studying the immune response to SARS-CoV-2, is where the repertoires were released.

TCRbeta CDR3 regions were amplified from genomic DNA using the immunoSEQ Assay, a bias-controlled multiplex PCR. The original pipeline was this. Within the assay, amplification of reference gene primers was used to estimate how many nucleated cells each sample contained. Sequence reads were collapsed and filtered to measure the absolute abundance of every unique TCRbeta CDR3 rearrangement. Productive Simpson clonality was computed per sample as the square root of Simpson's diversity index over productive rearrangements. The source is immuneACCESS, and TCRdb retained only in-frame sequences with V and J called. Part of the clones is not carried over; for the studies checked, unresolved V genes explain less than half of this, and the remainder is unexplained. For V, J and clone size, that table is used; D and trimming come from the DNA. In all, the sample holds hundreds of thousands of clones, and about 87% of those were seen once. 2.5% to 3.5% of the sample is held by the ten biggest clonotypes.

The table lists this clone with a few counts. The antigen it recognizes is unknown. The sample holds no much larger clone one base away, and base qualities are not on file. What the research found in general, with its limitations: How much clinical and demographic metadata was included differed by source and by participant, and the metadata was provided uncurated.

Each collaborating institution followed its own protocols to collect whole blood in K2EDTA tubes. Collaborator samples were shipped for TCRbeta analysis as frozen whole blood, isolated PBMCs, or DNA extracted from either sample type. According to the germline V gene, CDR1 reads SNHLY and CDR2 reads FYNNEI. The germline ends are 14 bases apart after V is trimmed by 9 bases and J by 0 bases. The CDR3, from cysteine to phenylalanine, totals 14 residues. The sequence is cut down to CDR3 DNA, 42 bases in frame from base 1. Material: peripheral blood. The rearranged segments are TRBV2 and TRBJ1-2; possibly the D gene is TRBD1, per 6 matching bases. The TCR comes from a human donor in a cohort sampled during active COVID-19. The CDR3 here reads CASLRDTTNYGYTF. The bases read TGTGCCAGTCTACGGGACACAACTAACTATGGCTACACCTTC.